The T cell receptor (beta chain) described here comes from a study of shared T cell receptors in the human thymus. The germline gives CDR1 SNHLY, CDR2 FYNNEI. CDR3 size: 17 residues. Sequencing used immunoSEQ multiplex PCR; TCRdb keeps in-frame clones, though not all of them. The table shows hundreds of thousands of clones, with 70% to 90% occurring only once. As regards this clone: A junction end diverges from the germline sequence, so it may reflect a read error. Other DNA sequences within the sample encode an identical CDR3.

This sample also appeared in a second study, on human thymus T cells. From that paper: Healthy Finnish infants undergoing corrective surgery for congenital heart defects provided the donor material. Resections from corrective heart surgery supplied the thymus tissue. Thymic and blood repertoires appeared to display a bias in their usage of V and J genes. In unrelated individuals, thymic repertoires overlapped highly, according to related research.

This TCR came from a boy less than two years old with a congenital heart defect. V is TRBV2 and J is TRBJ1-6; weak D call: TRBD1 (6 bases). Specimen: thymocytes. CDR3 protein: CASSDGHRDKDNSPLHF. CDR3 DNA sequence: TGTGCCAGCAGTGATGGTCACCGGGACAAGGACAATTCCCCCCTCCACTTT.